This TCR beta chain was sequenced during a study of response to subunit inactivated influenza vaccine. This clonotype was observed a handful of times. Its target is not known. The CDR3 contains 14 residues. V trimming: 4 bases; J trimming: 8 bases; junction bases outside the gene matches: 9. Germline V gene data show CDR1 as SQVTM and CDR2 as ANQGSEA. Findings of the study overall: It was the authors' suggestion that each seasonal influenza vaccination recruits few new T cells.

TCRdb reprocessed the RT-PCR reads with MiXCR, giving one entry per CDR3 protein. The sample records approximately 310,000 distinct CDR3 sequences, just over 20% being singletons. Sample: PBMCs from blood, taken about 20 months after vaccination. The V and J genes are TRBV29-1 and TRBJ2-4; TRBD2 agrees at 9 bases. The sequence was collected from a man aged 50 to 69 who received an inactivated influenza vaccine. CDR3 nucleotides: TGCAGCGTTGGTAGTAGGGCGGGAGGGCACATTCAGTACTTC. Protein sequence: CSVGSRAGGHIQYF.